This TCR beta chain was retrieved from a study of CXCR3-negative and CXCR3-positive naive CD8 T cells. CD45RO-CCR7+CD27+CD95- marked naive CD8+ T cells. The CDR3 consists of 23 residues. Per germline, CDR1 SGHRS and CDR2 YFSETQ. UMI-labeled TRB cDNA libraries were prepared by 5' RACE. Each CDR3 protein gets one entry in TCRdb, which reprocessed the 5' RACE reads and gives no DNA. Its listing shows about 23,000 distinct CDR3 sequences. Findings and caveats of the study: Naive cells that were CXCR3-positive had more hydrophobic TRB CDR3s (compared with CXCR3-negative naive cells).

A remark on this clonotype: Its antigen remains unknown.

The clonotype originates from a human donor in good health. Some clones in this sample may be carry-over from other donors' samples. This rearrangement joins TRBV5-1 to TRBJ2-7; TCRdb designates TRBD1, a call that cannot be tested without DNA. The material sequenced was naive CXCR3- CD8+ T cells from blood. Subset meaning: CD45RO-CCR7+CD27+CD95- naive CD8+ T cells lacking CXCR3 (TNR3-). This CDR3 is CASSLAQRELDPGQFILDYEQYF. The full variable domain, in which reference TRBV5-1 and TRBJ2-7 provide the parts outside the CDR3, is KAGVTQTPRYLIKTRGQQVTLSCSPISGHRSVSWYQQTPGQGLQFLFEYFSETQRNKGNFPGRFSGRQFSNSRSEMNVSTLELGDSALYLCASSLAQRELDPGQFILDYEQYFGPGTRLTVT.